The 2 T cell receptor beta chains below come from one sample, sequenced in a study of OX40 agonist ivuxolimab in advanced cancers. The data were produced by immunoSEQ multiplex PCR, yet TCRdb's version contains in-frame clones alone and is incomplete. The sample records over 100,000 clones, about 94% being singletons. Sequenced here: CD4+ or CD8+ T cells sorted from blood, sampled in a trial of the OX40 agonist ivuxolimab. All receptors derive from an adult with an advanced solid tumor such as melanoma, head and neck, liver or kidney cancer.

The rearrangement links TRBV10-3 to TRBJ2-7, with 8 bases fitting TRBD1. After removal of 10 bases from V and 2 bases from J, the junction contained 10 bases not matched to a gene. The CDR3 contains 14 residues. The germline gives CDR1 ENHRY, CDR2 SYGVKD. DNA for the CDR3: TGTGCCACCTCCGGACAGGGTGACACCTACGAGCAGTACTTC. Its protein is CATSGQGDTYEQYF.

V usage is TRBV10-1 and J usage is TRBJ2-5; TRBD1 might be the D (5 bases). The germline V gene encodes CDR1 WNHNN and CDR2 SYGVQD (reference sequence). CDR3 length: 14 amino acids. V lost 2 bases to trimming and J lost 4 bases, with 11 bases between them. The CDR3 DNA reads TGCGCCAGCAGTGAGGGACAAGTCGGAGAGACCCAGTACTTC. It translates to CASSEGQVGETQYF.